These T cell receptor beta chains were read from a single sample in a study of cytomegalovirus exposure and HLA in healthy donors. Sequencing used immunoSEQ multiplex PCR; TCRdb keeps in-frame clones, though not all of them. The sample lists some 140,000 clones, around 88% seen once, with 20% to 25% in the top ten. The specimen sequenced was PBMCs. The receptors originated from a man aged 18 to 29 in good health and CMV-seropositive. Both conserved end residues are part of each CDR3. Fields, in order: D gene, V gene, clone size, J gene, CDR3 protein, CDR3 DNA. The D gene is left open where the match is weak. Clone size is given for some rows only: seen once, a few or many times, or a class if the clone is expanded.

D gene: TRBD1
V gene: TRBV12-5
clone size: -
J gene: TRBJ2-3
CDR3 protein: CASGLQGTDTQYF
CDR3 DNA: TGTGCTAGTGGTTTACAGGGGACAGATACGCAGTATTTT

D gene: TRBD1
V gene: TRBV30
clone size: -
J gene: TRBJ1-2
CDR3 protein: CAWKSPGTGVRNYGYTF
CDR3 DNA: TGTGCCTGGAAATCCCCCGGGACAGGGGTCCGTAACTATGGCTACACCTTC

D gene: -
V gene: TRBV19
clone size: few
J gene: TRBJ2-7
CDR3 protein: CASSPAEGPYEQYF
CDR3 DNA: TGTGCCAGTAGTCCGGCGGAGGGGCCCTACGAGCAGTACTTC

D gene: -
V gene: TRBV6-5
clone size: once
J gene: TRBJ1-6
CDR3 protein: CASSYLYNSPLHF
CDR3 DNA: TGTGCCAGCAGTTATCTCTATAATTCACCCCTCCACTTT

D gene: TRBD2
V gene: TRBV25-1
clone size: -
J gene: TRBJ2-1
CDR3 protein: CASSELAGGINEQFF
CDR3 DNA: TGTGCCAGCAGTGAACTAGCGGGAGGGATCAATGAGCAGTTCTTC

D gene: TRBD1
V gene: TRBV7-6
clone size: -
J gene: TRBJ2-7
CDR3 protein: CASSSGGASYEQYF
CDR3 DNA: TGTGCCAGCAGCTCAGGGGGAGCCTCCTACGAGCAGTACTTC

D gene: TRBD2
V gene: TRBV7-2
clone size: -
J gene: TRBJ2-7
CDR3 protein: CASSPGTRGGEQYF
CDR3 DNA: TGTGCCAGCAGCCCTGGGACACGGGGGGGCGAGCAGTACTTC

D gene: TRBD1
V gene: TRBV27
clone size: -
J gene: TRBJ1-4
CDR3 protein: CASSPGQGTTNEKLFF
CDR3 DNA: TGTGCCAGCAGTCCGGGACAGGGGACGACTAATGAAAAACTGTTTTTT

D gene: -
V gene: TRBV7-9
clone size: -
J gene: TRBJ1-1
CDR3 protein: CATWDSGRVTEAFF
CDR3 DNA: TGTGCCACATGGGACTCGGGACGAGTCACTGAAGCTTTCTTT

D gene: -
V gene: TRBV30
clone size: -
J gene: TRBJ2-7
CDR3 protein: CAWNRDSYEQYF
CDR3 DNA: TGTGCCTGGAACCGGGACTCCTACGAGCAGTACTTC

D gene: TRBD1
V gene: TRBV7-2
clone size: -
J gene: TRBJ2-7
CDR3 protein: CASSLRRDRVHEQYF
CDR3 DNA: TGTGCCAGCAGCTTACGGAGAGACAGGGTCCACGAGCAGTACTTC

D gene: -
V gene: TRBV18
clone size: -
J gene: TRBJ1-2
CDR3 protein: CASSQWTEKTFYGYTF
CDR3 DNA: TGTGCCAGCTCGCAATGGACAGAAAAGACGTTCTATGGCTACACCTTC

D gene: TRBD1
V gene: TRBV25-1
clone size: -
J gene: TRBJ1-4
CDR3 protein: CASSRRTGNEKLFF
CDR3 DNA: TGTGCCAGCAGTCGCCGGACAGGGAATGAAAAACTGTTTTTT